A single sample is the source of the 17 T cell receptor beta chains below, sequenced in a study of CD8 T cells in Susac syndrome. With random hexamers, about 0.5 to 1 ug RNA was reverse transcribed. One entry per CDR3 protein results from TCRdb running MiXCR on the immunoSEQ multiplex PCR reads. The sample records around 170,000 distinct CDR3 sequences, around 95% being singletons. Sequencing used CD4+ T cells from PBMCs. These receptors were collected from a human donor with Susac syndrome.

The chain recombines TRBV15 with TRBJ2-3; 7 nucleotides agree with TRBD2. The V and J ends lost 6 bases and 4 bases, in that order; junction bases with no gene match: 4. The germline gives CDR1 LNHNV, CDR2 YYDKDF (reference sequence). The CDR3 sequence is 13 residues long. This CDR3 reads CATRDTSADTQYF. CDR3 nucleotides: TGTGCCACCAGGGACACTAGCGCAGATACGCAGTATTTT.

The chain recombines TRBV25-1 with TRBJ1-1, with TRBD1 matching over 10 bases. V lost 7 bases, J lost 5 bases, and 10 bases stayed unmatched. The CDR3 is made up of 15 amino acids. Germline CDR1 and CDR2: MGHDK and SYGVNS. The CDR3 loop is CASTDLGQGVTEAFF. DNA for the CDR3: TGTGCCAGCACGGACCTAGGACAGGGGGTAACTGAAGCTTTCTTT.

The rearrangement uses TRBV6-6 and TRBJ1-6, with 8 bases that match TRBD1. In germline, CDR1 is MNHNY, CDR2 SVGAGI (reference sequence). The CDR3 is 16 amino acids. The junction had 6 bases not matched to a gene; V was cut back by 2 bases and J by 6 bases. The CDR3 protein is CASSYGRTGPNSPLHF. DNA of the CDR3: TGTGCCAGCAGTTACGGCCGGACAGGGCCTAATTCACCCCTCCACTTT.

This chain uses TRBV11-2 with TRBJ1-5; possible D gene TRBD1, 5 bases. Trimming removed 5 bases from V and 0 bases from J, with 11 bases in between. In germline, CDR1 is SGHAT, CDR2 FQNNGV. CDR3 length: 15 amino acids. CDR3 residues: CASSLWGGSNQPQHF. The DNA of the CDR3 is TGTGCCAGCAGCCTCTGGGGGGGTAGCAATCAGCCCCAGCATTTT. The full variable domain, rest sourced from reference TRBV11-2 and TRBJ1-5, is EAGVAQSPRYKIIEKRQSVAFWCNPISGHATLYWYQQILGQGPKLLIQFQNNGVVDDSQLPKDRFSAERLKGVDSTLKIQPAKLEDSAVYLCASSLWGGSNQPQHFGDGTRLSIL.

The chain recombines TRBV7-9 with TRBJ2-3; 7 positions agree with TRBD1. The V gene's germline CDR1 is SEHNR and CDR2 FQNEAQ (reference sequence). The ends lost 8 bases at V and 6 bases at J; junction bases unmatched: 11. The CDR3 is 14 residues long. The CDR3 DNA reads as TGTGCCAGCGGCAATACAGGGGACCGGGATACGCAGTATTTT. Amino acid sequence: CASGNTGDRDTQYF.

In this sample, this clonotype turned up a few times. This rearrangement joins TRBV7-9 to TRBJ1-5; a weak D match, TRBD1 (5 bases). The CDR3 covers 15 residues. V lost 6 bases and J 0 bases, leaving 12 bases between the germline ends. The germline CDR1 and CDR2 sequences are SEHNR and FQNEAQ (reference sequence). CDR3 region: CASSPGTGSNQPQHF. CDR3 in DNA: TGTGCCAGCAGTCCCGGGACCGGTAGCAATCAGCCCCAGCATTTT.

This clonotype is a singleton in its sample. The V gene is TRBV12-3 or TRBV12-4, the J gene TRBJ2-2; D ambiguous. The CDR3 spans 13 residues. V shed 5 bases and J shed 7 bases, with 11 bases lying between them. CDR3 sequence: CASSPMPGGELFF. In DNA form, the CDR3 reads TGTGCCAGCAGTCCTATGCCCGGCGGGGAGCTGTTTTTT.

The chain joins TRBV29-1 to TRBJ2-1; TRBD1 is a possible D gene (5 bases). V dropped 5 bases and J dropped 8 bases, with 19 bases sitting between them. Per the germline V gene, CDR1 is SQVTM and CDR2 is ANQGSEA. CDR3 length: 14 residues. CDR3 nucleotides: TGCAGCGTTCCTATCAGGGTTGGGAAGGATGAGCAGTTCTTC. Translating gives CSVPIRVGKDEQFF.

The gene calls are TRBV7-2 and TRBJ1-1, with a possible D match to TRBD1 (5 bases). This CDR3 region has 14 residues. Germline V gives CDR1 SGHTA, CDR2 FQGNSA. The V gene lost 0 bases and the J gene lost 4 bases, with 9 bases spanning the gap. The CDR3 coding sequence is TGTGCCAGCAGCTTAGCGGAGCAGGGCACTGAAGCTTTCTTT. Translating gives CASSLAEQGTEAFF. The entire variable domain, with the rest obtained from reference TRBV7-2 and TRBJ1-1, is as follows: GAGVSQSPSNKVTEKGKDVELRCDPISGHTALYWYRQSLGQGLEFLIYFQGNSAPDKSGLPSDRFSAERTGGSVSTLTIQRTQQEDSAVYLCASSLAEQGTEAFFGQGTRLTVV.

The count of this clonotype is one. CDR3 DNA sequence: TGTGCCAGCAGTAATACTGGGGACTACGAGCAGTACTTC. Protein: CASSNTGDYEQYF. The chain has TRBV6-5 and TRBJ2-7; D is unclear. CDR1 is MNHEY and CDR2 is SVGAGI in the germline V gene. The CDR3 loop spans 13 amino acids. The V end lost 5 bases, the J end lost 3 bases, and 11 bases lay between the germline ends.

The CDR3 loop reads CASGFRVRHGYTF. In DNA form, the CDR3 reads TGTGCTAGTGGTTTTCGGGTTAGGCATGGCTACACCTTC. The chain links TRBV12-5 to TRBJ1-2; D gene uncertain. V was trimmed by 3 bases and J by 6 bases, leaving 11 bases between them. The CDR3 covers 13 residues. Looked up from germline, CDR1 is LGHNT and CDR2 is FRNRAP.

The rearrangement joins TRBV6-5 to TRBJ1-2; D remains ambiguous. CDR1 and CDR2 (germline): MNHEY, SVGAGI. The length of the CDR3 is 13 residues. Trimming took 5 bases from V and 0 from J, leaving 7 bases between them. This CDR3 is CASSRDANYGYTF. DNA of the CDR3: TGTGCCAGCAGTCGCGATGCTAACTATGGCTACACCTTC.

The V and J genes are TRBV2 and TRBJ2-1, with 13 bases fitting TRBD2. The CDR3 contains 16 residues. V trimming: 2 bases; J trimming: 9 bases; junction bases outside the gene matches: 7. Looked up from germline, CDR1 is SNHLY and CDR2 is FYNNEI. Written as DNA, the CDR3 is TGTGCCAGCAGTGAACAAGGGGGACTAGCGGGGACTGAGCAGTTCTTC. Amino acid sequence: CASSEQGGLAGTEQFF.

The chain carries TRBV5-4 and TRBJ1-1; possible D gene TRBD1, 5 bases. This CDR3 has 16 amino acids. Germline CDR1 is SGHNT and CDR2 is YYREEE (reference sequence). V lost 6 bases, J lost 0 bases, and 18 bases lay in between. The chain's CDR3 is CASTWGGAAMNTEAFF. CDR3 nucleotide sequence: TGTGCCAGCACCTGGGGGGGTGCAGCCATGAACACTGAAGCTTTCTTT.

CDR3 amino acids: CSVEMARGATEAFF. CDR3 coding DNA: TGCAGCGTTGAGATGGCCAGGGGGGCCACTGAAGCTTTCTTT. The chain couples TRBV29-1 to TRBJ1-1; 7 nucleotides align to TRBD1. Trimming at V came to 3 bases and at J to 4 bases, leaving 8 bases not matched to a gene. The CDR3 is made up of 14 amino acids. In germline, CDR1 is SQVTM, CDR2 ANQGSEA.

V and J are TRBV19 and TRBJ1-2; 7 bases match TRBD1. The CDR3 runs to 12 residues. V gave up 4 bases and J gave up 8 bases; unmatched junction bases: 4. The germline gives CDR1 LNHDA, CDR2 SQIVND (reference sequence). The CDR3 is CASSTWTGGYTF. CDR3 DNA sequence: TGTGCCAGTAGTACCTGGACAGGAGGCTACACCTTC.

The chain uses TRBV7-2 and TRBJ2-1; no clear D gene. The CDR3 loop spans 14 amino acids. With 5 bases removed from V and 4 bases from J, the gap between germline ends came to 12 bases. The germline CDR1 and CDR2 sequences are SGHTA and FQGNSA. Written as DNA, the CDR3 is TGTGCCAGCAGCCCGATGTGGCGTTACAATGAGCAGTTCTTC. Translated: CASSPMWRYNEQFF.